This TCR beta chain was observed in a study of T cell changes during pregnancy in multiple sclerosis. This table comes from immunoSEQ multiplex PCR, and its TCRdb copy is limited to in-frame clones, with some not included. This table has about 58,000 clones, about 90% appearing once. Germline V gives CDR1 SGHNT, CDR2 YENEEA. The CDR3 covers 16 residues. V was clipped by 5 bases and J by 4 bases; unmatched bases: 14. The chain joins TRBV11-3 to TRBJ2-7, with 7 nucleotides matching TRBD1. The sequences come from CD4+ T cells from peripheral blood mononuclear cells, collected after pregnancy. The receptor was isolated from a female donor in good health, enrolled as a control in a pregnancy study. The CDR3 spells CASSDTGVTWFYEQYF. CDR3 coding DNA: TGTGCCAGCAGCGATACAGGGGTCACCTGGTTTTACGAGCAGTACTTC.